This T cell receptor (beta chain) was documented in a study of naive and memory T cell subsets. Germline loops: CDR1 MDHEN, CDR2 SYDVKM. This CDR3 contains 11 residues. V was trimmed by 10 bases and J by 6 bases, leaving 13 bases between them. Amplification of ligated cDNA took four PCR rounds with SP2 and nested alpha and beta constant primers. Blood and skin TCR RNA was reverse transcribed with alpha and beta constant primers. TCRdb fed the 5' RACE reads into MiXCR, producing one record per CDR3 protein. The data contain 57,000 or so distinct CDR3 sequences, 5.5% to 8.5% of them singletons. This clonotype was picked up a small number of times. An oligonucleotide containing a UMI was ligated to the 3' end of TCR cDNA. Input was about 1 to 1,100 ng of DNase-treated total RNA without cell sorting.

This TCR was recovered from a male donor in good health. This chain joins TRBV28 and TRBJ2-7, with D perhaps TRBD1 (6 bases). CDR3: CATGRGFEQYF. The CDR3 nucleotides are TGTGCCACAGGAAGGGGGTTCGAGCAGTACTTC.